Following are 20 T cell receptor beta chains from one sample sequenced in a study of T-cell reconstitution after alpha-beta-depleted transplantation in children. Unique molecular identifiers were incorporated when the TCRbeta library was constructed. TCRdb recomputed calls from the PCR reads with MiXCR, one row per CDR3 protein. The sample consists of fewer than 1 million distinct CDR3 sequences, roughly 15% of them appearing once. The sequencing used PBMCs, mostly from graft donor cells, collected 360 days after TCRalphabeta/CD19-depleted stem cell transplant. The origin of the receptors is a male patient between 10 and 17 years old who had a stem cell transplant for acute lymphoblastic leukemia, so the T cells may come from the graft donor.

This clonotype was seen more than once but under ten times. The rearrangement uses TRBV4-1 and TRBJ2-7; the D call may be TRBD1 or TRBD2 (5 bases each). Trimming removed 3 bases at V and 4 bases at J, with 22 bases between. From germline, CDR1 is MGHRA and CDR2 YSYEKL. CDR3 length: 17 amino acids. The CDR3 reads CASSHSPKGRGPYEQYF. CDR3 nucleotide sequence: TGCGCCAGCAGCCATTCCCCCAAGGGAAGGGGACCTTACGAGCAGTACTTC.

This clonotype was detected many times. The chain employs TRBV6-1 and TRBJ1-1; 8 bases fit TRBD1. Trimming cost V 7 bases and J 8 bases; bases outside gene matches: 12. CDR1 is MNHNS and CDR2 is SASEGT in the germline V gene. The CDR3 totals 14 residues. DNA for the CDR3: TGTGCCAGCATGGGACAGGCCGAAACAAGGGAAGCTTTCTTT. Translating gives CASMGQAETREAFF.

The chain has TRBV15 and TRBJ2-7, with D unresolved. This CDR3 contains 14 residues. V shed 0 bases and J shed 0 bases, with 6 bases lying between them. The germline V gene has CDR1 LNHNV and CDR2 YYDKDF (reference sequence). As DNA, the CDR3 is TGTGCCACCAGCAGAGAAGTTAGCTCCTACGAGCAGTACTTC. Translated: CATSREVSSYEQYF.

This chain connects TRBV13 to TRBJ1-2; D is ambiguous. Germline-derived CDR1 and CDR2 are PRHDT and FYEKMQ (reference sequence). Between the trimmed V and J ends, which lost 1 base and 0 bases, there was a span of 12 bases. The CDR3 length is 16 residues. CDR3 sequence: CASSLVEVPPNYGYTF. DNA for the CDR3: TGTGCCAGCAGCTTAGTGGAGGTCCCCCCTAACTATGGCTACACCTTC.

V usage is TRBV29-1 and J usage is TRBJ2-7; D not resolved. Germline lookup yields CDR1 SQVTM and CDR2 ANQGSEA. The CDR3 is 14 residues long. Trimming stripped 5 bases from V and 0 bases from J, with 14 bases between. The chain's CDR3 is CSVSGPATSYEQYF. In DNA, the CDR3 is TGCAGCGTTTCAGGACCAGCCACCTCCTACGAGCAGTACTTC.

The chain links TRBV5-1 to TRBJ2-1; 8 nucleotides match TRBD1. The CDR3 covers 16 residues. Germline CDR1 and CDR2: SGHRS and YFSETQ. The V gene end was trimmed by 0 bases and the J gene end by 5 bases; junction bases not matched to a gene: 7. The CDR3 region is CASSLVHRGVDNEQFF. CDR3 nucleotide sequence: TGCGCCAGCAGCTTGGTCCACAGGGGGGTCGACAATGAGCAGTTCTTC. Variable domain in full (rest from reference TRBV5-1 and TRBJ2-1): KAGVTQTPRYLIKTRGQQVTLSCSPISGHRSVSWYQQTPGQGLQFLFEYFSETQRNKGNFPGRFSGRQFSNSRSEMNVSTLELGDSALYLCASSLVHRGVDNEQFFGPGTRLTVL.

Only a few counts were recorded for this clonotype. This chain joins TRBV7-2 and TRBJ2-7; 9 bases line up with TRBD2. This CDR3 is 16 amino acids long. The germline CDR1 and CDR2 sequences are SGHTA and FQGNSA. Trimming removed 7 bases from V and 2 bases from J; junction bases left unmatched: 12. The DNA of the CDR3 is TGTGCCAGCACCCTAAGCGGGAGGTCTAACCCCTACGAGCAGTACTTC. This codes for CASTLSGRSNPYEQYF.

This chain uses TRBV7-2 with TRBJ2-3; possibly TRBD1 or TRBD2 for D (5 bases each). The CDR3 consists of 18 residues. The germline gives CDR1 SGHTA, CDR2 FQGNSA. V was trimmed by 0 bases and J by 2 bases, leaving 18 bases between them. CDR3: CASSLAKPGPRPTDTQYF. CDR3 in DNA: TGTGCCAGCAGCTTAGCAAAACCGGGACCTAGGCCCACAGATACGCAGTATTTT.

The J gene is TRBJ1-1, the V gene TRBV5-1, with 8 bases matching TRBD1. With 5 bases clipped from V and 4 bases from J, the junction kept 1 base outside the gene matches. The germline V gene has CDR1 SGHRS and CDR2 YFSETQ. The CDR3 extends over 12 amino acids. The CDR3: CASRDRATEAFF. CDR3 DNA: TGCGCCAGCAGGGACAGGGCCACTGAAGCTTTCTTT.

This clonotype was recorded many times. The CDR3: CASSPERYEQYF. The CDR3 DNA follows: TGTGCCAGCAGTCCCGAACGTTACGAGCAGTACTTC. This chain uses TRBV18 with TRBJ2-7, with unresolved D. The CDR3 spans 12 residues. V dropped 8 bases and J dropped 4 bases, with 12 bases sitting between them. Germline loops: CDR1 KGHSH, CDR2 LQKENI.

The chain couples TRBV10-3 to TRBJ2-7, with 9 bases identical to TRBD1. The CDR3 is made up of 14 amino acids. The junction had 8 bases not matched to a gene; V was cut back by 5 bases and J by 6 bases. Germline values: CDR1 ENHRY, CDR2 SYGVKD. The CDR3 region has the DNA TGTGCCATCAGTACTCCGGGACAGGGTGGCGAGCAGTACTTC. Protein: CAISTPGQGGEQYF.

This sequence joins TRBV20-1 and TRBJ2-2; D is perhaps TRBD2 (6 bases). The ends were cut back, 4 bases at V and 5 bases at J, with 17 bases in the middle. Germline values: CDR1 DFQATT, CDR2 SNEGSKA (reference sequence). This CDR3 has 15 residues. This CDR3 reads CSAKMDGGLTGELFF. The CDR3 bases are TGCAGTGCTAAGATGGATGGCGGACTAACCGGGGAGCTGTTTTTT.

This clonotype came up once. The V gene is TRBV19, the J gene TRBJ2-6; D is possibly TRBD1 (5 bases). V was shortened by 10 bases and J by 1 base, with 17 bases between the two germline ends. The CDR3 runs 16 residues. The V gene's germline CDR1 is LNHDA and CDR2 SQIVND (reference sequence). As DNA, the CDR3 is TGTGCCACCGCCCAACATACAGGTTCTGGGGCCAACGTCCTGACTTTC. This sequence encodes CATAQHTGSGANVLTF. Full variable domain (outside the CDR3, taken from reference TRBV19 and TRBJ2-6): DGGITQSPKYLFRKEGQNVTLSCEQNLNHDAMYWYRQDPGQGLRLIYYSQIVNDFQKGDIAEGYSVSREKKESFPLTVTSAQKNPTAFYLCATAQHTGSGANVLTFGAGSRLTVL.

The rearrangement links TRBV12-3 or TRBV12-4 to TRBJ1-1, with 8 bases aligning to TRBD1. With V trimmed by 3 bases and J by 5 bases, 8 bases remained unmatched. The length of the CDR3 is 15 residues. The CDR3 sequence: CASSFPSRGLTEAFF. The CDR3 DNA reads TGTGCCAGCAGTTTCCCTTCCAGGGGGCTTACTGAAGCTTTCTTT.

This clonotype was detected ten times or more. The rearrangement links TRBV6-5 to TRBJ2-3, with D unresolved. The CDR3 extends over 12 amino acids. V gave up 2 bases and J gave up 5 bases, with 5 bases separating them. The germline V gene encodes CDR1 MNHEY and CDR2 SVGAGI. The CDR3 region is CASSYGVDTQYF. The CDR3 DNA sequence: TGTGCCAGCAGTTACGGGGTAGATACGCAGTATTTT.

The V call is TRBV6-1, the J call TRBJ2-7; a possible D gene is TRBD1 (6 bases). The length of the CDR3 is 15 residues. The ends were cut back, 6 bases at V and 2 bases at J, with 17 bases in the middle. Germline V gene lookup returns CDR1 MNHNS and CDR2 SASEGT. The CDR3 bases are TGTGCCAGCAGCCCGGACAGTCTCAAGCCCTACGAGCAGTACTTC. Translating it yields CASSPDSLKPYEQYF.

This clonotype was seen more than once but under ten times. This chain joins TRBV7-9 and TRBJ1-4; D call uncertain. Between the trimmed V and J ends, which lost 1 base and 8 bases, there was a span of 14 bases. The CDR3 extends over 15 amino acids. Germline V lookup: CDR1 SEHNR, CDR2 FQNEAQ (reference sequence). The CDR3, as DNA: TGTGCCAGCAGCTTAGAGCTTGGGGTCGGGGAAAAACTGTTTTTT. It encodes CASSLELGVGEKLFF.

The sample holds a few counts of this clonotype. The chain uses TRBV9 and TRBJ2-5; the D call may be TRBD1 or TRBD2 (6 bases each). There are 16 residues in the CDR3. V lost 0 bases to trimming and J lost 2 bases, with 14 bases between them. The germline V gene has CDR1 SGDLS and CDR2 YYNGEE. In nucleotides, the CDR3 is TGTGCCAGCAGCGTAGGGCCCGGGGGCCGGCAAGAGACCCAGTACTTC. The encoded protein is CASSVGPGGRQETQYF.

The chain couples TRBV6-1 to TRBJ2-7, with 7 bases fitting TRBD1. V lost 3 bases and J lost 3; bases outside the gene matches: 5. In germline, CDR1 is MNHNS, CDR2 SASEGT. This CDR3 is 14 amino acids long. The CDR3 reads CASSEYRQGYEQYF. The CDR3 DNA is TGTGCCAGCAGTGAGTATAGACAGGGCTACGAGCAGTACTTC.

In its sample, this clonotype was seen a few times. Here the CDR3 reads CASAKLAVYNEQFF. CDR3 DNA: TGTGCCAGCGCCAAACTAGCGGTCTACAATGAGCAGTTCTTC. The V gene is TRBV12-3 or TRBV12-4, the J gene TRBJ2-1; 8 bases agree with TRBD2. V lost 8 bases, J lost 3 bases, and 6 bases stayed unmatched. The CDR3 contains 14 residues.